This T cell receptor (beta chain) was identified in a study of siplizumab effects on memory and regulatory T cells. The V and J ends lost 5 bases and 6 bases, in that order; junction bases with no gene match: 7. The CDR3 has 15 amino acids. From germline, CDR1 is MNHEY and CDR2 SVGAGI. Roughly 9 x 10^4 TCR templates were assayed per sample. Clones were read by immunoSEQ multiplex PCR, and TCRdb kept only the in-frame ones, dropping some. The table shows 70,000 or so clones, with roughly 88% occurring only once. The specimen sequenced was Tregs sorted from blood. The chain links TRBV6-5 to TRBJ1-5, with 10 nucleotides matching TRBD1. The TCR originated in a human donor in good health. CDR3 amino acids: CASSLTGTGVQPQHF. Written as DNA, the CDR3 is TGTGCCAGCAGTCTTACCGGGACAGGGGTTCAGCCCCAGCATTTT.